Below, 12 T cell receptor beta chains from the same sample are listed, as sequenced in a study of CD8+ T cells in alopecia areata. It was cDNA, reverse transcribed from extracted RNA, that served as the sequencing template. The table came from immunoSEQ multiplex PCR; TCRdb's copy has only in-frame clones and leaves some out. Of 120,000 or so clones listed, about 57% are singletons. The sample consisted of CD4+ T cells sorted from blood, taken at week 0. Source of these receptors: a human donor with alopecia areata.

The chain couples TRBV5-1 to TRBJ1-1, with 11 nucleotides matching TRBD1. Trimming at V came to 6 bases and at J to 1 base, leaving 2 bases not matched to a gene. Germline V gene lookup returns CDR1 SGHRS and CDR2 YFSETQ. There are 14 residues in the CDR3. CDR3 residues: CASMGQGENTEAFF. The DNA of the CDR3 is TGCGCCAGCATGGGACAGGGGGAGAACACTGAAGCTTTCTTT.

This clone has just one count. The gene calls are TRBV20-1 and TRBJ2-3; D gene uncertain. Germline CDR1 is DFQATT and CDR2 is SNEGSKA (reference sequence). Between the trimmed V and J ends, which lost 6 bases and 0 bases, there was a span of 4 bases. The CDR3 has 11 residues. DNA for the CDR3: TGCAGTGCCGCTAGCACAGATACGCAGTATTTT. Its translation is CSAASTDTQYF.

V is TRBV6-1 and J is TRBJ2-7; D perhaps matches TRBD2 (6 bases). The V gene's germline CDR1 is MNHNS and CDR2 SASEGT. This CDR3 contains 13 residues. V gave up 7 bases and J gave up 7 bases, with 17 bases separating them. The CDR3 DNA follows: TGTGCCAGCACCCGAAGATGGGGGGATGAGCAGTACTTC. Translation gives CASTRRWGDEQYF.

V usage is TRBV27 and J usage is TRBJ1-3; D not resolved. The V gene lost 5 bases and the J gene lost 6 bases, with 11 bases spanning the gap. CDR1 and CDR2 from the germline V gene are MNHEY and SMNVEV (reference sequence). The CDR3 spans 13 residues. The CDR3 loop reads CASSPNAENTIYF. The CDR3 DNA reads as TGTGCCAGCAGTCCTAATGCGGAAAACACCATATATTTT.

The chain has TRBV27 and TRBJ2-7; tentative D call: TRBD2 (6 bases). Per germline, CDR1 MNHEY and CDR2 SMNVEV (reference sequence). Trimming pared 5 bases from V and 7 bases from J, leaving 9 bases between. The CDR3 is 11 amino acids. Here the CDR3 reads CASSRAGEQYF. DNA for the CDR3: TGTGCCAGCAGTCGGGCGGGGGAGCAGTACTTC.

This chain uses TRBV18 with TRBJ1-2, with a tentative D call TRBD1 (6 bases). Germline V gene lookup returns CDR1 KGHSH and CDR2 LQKENI. The CDR3 has 15 amino acids. V was pared by 3 bases and J by 3 bases, with 14 bases between. The CDR3 protein is CASSPRTEVDYGYTF. The CDR3 DNA reads as TGTGCCAGCTCACCTCGGACAGAGGTCGACTATGGCTACACCTTC.

This clone was counted between two and nine times. The V gene is TRBV28, the J gene TRBJ2-7; D might be TRBD2 (5 bases). Trimming shortened V by 3 bases and J by 2 bases, and 11 bases separated the two germline ends. CDR1 and CDR2 (germline): MDHEN, SYDVKM. The CDR3 is made up of 14 amino acids. The CDR3 DNA is TGTGCCAGCAGTTTCAGCGGACCGACCTACGAGCAGTACTTC. Encoded protein: CASSFSGPTYEQYF.

The chain links TRBV9 to TRBJ1-3, with D possibly being TRBD1 (5 bases). V was pared by 2 bases and J by 3 bases, with 12 bases between. CDR1 is SGDLS and CDR2 is YYNGEE in the germline V gene. The CDR3 spans 15 residues. The CDR3 DNA sequence: TGTGCCAGCAGCGTCGGCAGGGAAAGTGGAAACACCATATATTTT. The encoded protein is CASSVGRESGNTIYF.

This chain joins TRBV2 and TRBJ1-5, with D uncertain. Germline CDR1 and CDR2: SNHLY and FYNNEI. V dropped 9 bases and J dropped 0 bases, with 15 bases sitting between them. There are 15 residues in the CDR3. The CDR3 DNA follows: TGTGCCAGTACTAGGGCACCCTATAGCAATCAGCCCCAGCATTTT. Its protein is CASTRAPYSNQPQHF. Complete variable domain (other parts from reference TRBV2 and TRBJ1-5): EPEVTQTPSHQVTQMGQEVILRCVPISNHLYFYWYRQILGQKVEFLVSFYNNEISEKSEIFDDQFSVERPDGSNFTLKIRSTKLEDSAMYFCASTRAPYSNQPQHFGDGTRLSIL.

The V and J genes are TRBV7-2 and TRBJ2-1, with 10 bases matching TRBD2. The V gene's germline CDR1 is SGHTA and CDR2 FQGNSA. CDR3 length equals 15 residues. The ends lost 7 bases at V and 3 bases at J; junction bases unmatched: 6. The CDR3 sequence is CASTILAGFYNEQFF. CDR3 coding DNA: TGTGCCAGCACCATACTAGCGGGATTCTACAATGAGCAGTTCTTC.

The CDR3 DNA reads as TGTGCCAGCAGTTACGATTTCCGGGACAAGACGCAGTATTTT. Amino acid sequence: CASSYDFRDKTQYF. The chain couples TRBV6-5 to TRBJ2-3, with D possibly being TRBD1 (6 bases). Looked up from germline, CDR1 is MNHEY and CDR2 is SVGAGI. Trimming pared 2 bases from V and 9 bases from J, leaving 15 bases between. This CDR3 is built from 14 residues.

V is TRBV6-5 and J is TRBJ1-2; tentative D call: TRBD1 (6 bases). Germline CDR1 MNHEY, CDR2 SVGAGI. Trimming took off 5 bases at V and 5 bases at J, with 15 bases between the two ends. The CDR3 has 14 residues. CDR3 sequence (DNA): TGTGCCAGCAGTCCCCTTAAACAGGGATATGGCTACACCTTC. It encodes CASSPLKQGYGYTF.